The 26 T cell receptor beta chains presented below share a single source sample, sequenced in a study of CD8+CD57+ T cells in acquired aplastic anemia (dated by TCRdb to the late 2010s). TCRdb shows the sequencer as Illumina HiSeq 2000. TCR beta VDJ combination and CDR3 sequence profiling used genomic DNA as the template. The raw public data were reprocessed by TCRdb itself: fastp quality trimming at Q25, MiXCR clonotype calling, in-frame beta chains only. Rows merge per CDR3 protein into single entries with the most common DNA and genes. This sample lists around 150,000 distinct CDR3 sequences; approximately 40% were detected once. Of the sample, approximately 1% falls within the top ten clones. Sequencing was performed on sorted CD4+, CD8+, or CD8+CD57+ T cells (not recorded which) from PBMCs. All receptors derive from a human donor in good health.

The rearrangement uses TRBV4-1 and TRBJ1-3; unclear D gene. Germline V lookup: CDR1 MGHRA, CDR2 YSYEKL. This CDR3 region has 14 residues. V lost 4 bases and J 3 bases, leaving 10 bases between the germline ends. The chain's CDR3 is CASSPLGFGNTIYF. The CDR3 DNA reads TGCGCCAGCAGCCCCCTCGGGTTTGGAAACACCATATATTTT.

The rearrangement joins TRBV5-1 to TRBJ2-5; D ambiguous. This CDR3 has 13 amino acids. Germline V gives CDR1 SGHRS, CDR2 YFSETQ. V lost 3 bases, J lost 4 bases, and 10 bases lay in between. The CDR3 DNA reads TGCGCCAGCAGCTCCTCAGGTACAGAGACCCAGTACTTC. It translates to CASSSSGTETQYF.

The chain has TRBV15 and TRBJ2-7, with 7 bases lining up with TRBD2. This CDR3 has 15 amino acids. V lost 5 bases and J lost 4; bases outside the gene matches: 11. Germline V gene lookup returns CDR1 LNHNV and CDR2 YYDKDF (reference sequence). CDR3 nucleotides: TGTGCCACCAGCCCCAATTGGGCGGGAGTGTACGAGCAGTACTTC. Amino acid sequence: CATSPNWAGVYEQYF.

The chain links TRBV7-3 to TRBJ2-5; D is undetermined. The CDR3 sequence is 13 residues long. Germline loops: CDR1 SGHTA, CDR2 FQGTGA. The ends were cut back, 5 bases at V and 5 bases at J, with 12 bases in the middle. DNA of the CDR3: TGTGCCAGCAGCCCCGGACGGCGGGAGACCCAGTACTTC. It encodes CASSPGRRETQYF.

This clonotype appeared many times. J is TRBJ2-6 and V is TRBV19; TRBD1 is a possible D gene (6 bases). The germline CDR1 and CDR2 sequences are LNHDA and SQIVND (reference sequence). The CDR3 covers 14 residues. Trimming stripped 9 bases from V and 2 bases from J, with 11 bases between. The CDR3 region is CASYEGAGANVLTF. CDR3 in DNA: TGTGCCAGCTATGAGGGGGCTGGGGCCAACGTCCTGACTTTC. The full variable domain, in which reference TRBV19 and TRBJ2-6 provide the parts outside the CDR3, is DGGITQSPKYLFRKEGQNVTLSCEQNLNHDAMYWYRQDPGQGLRLIYYSQIVNDFQKGDIAEGYSVSREKKESFPLTVTSAQKNPTAFYLCASYEGAGANVLTFGAGSRLTVL.

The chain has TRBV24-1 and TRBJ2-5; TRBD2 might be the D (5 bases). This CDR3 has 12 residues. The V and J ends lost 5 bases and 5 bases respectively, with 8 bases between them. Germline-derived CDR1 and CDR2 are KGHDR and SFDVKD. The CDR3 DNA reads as TGTGCCACCAGTGCCCCGGGGGAGACCCAGTACTTC. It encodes CATSAPGETQYF.

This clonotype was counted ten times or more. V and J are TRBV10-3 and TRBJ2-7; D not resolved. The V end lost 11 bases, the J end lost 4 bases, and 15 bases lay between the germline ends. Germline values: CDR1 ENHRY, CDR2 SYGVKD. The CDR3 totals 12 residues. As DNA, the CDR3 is TGTGCCGTAAATGACGACGCGTACGAGCAGTACTTC. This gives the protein CAVNDDAYEQYF.

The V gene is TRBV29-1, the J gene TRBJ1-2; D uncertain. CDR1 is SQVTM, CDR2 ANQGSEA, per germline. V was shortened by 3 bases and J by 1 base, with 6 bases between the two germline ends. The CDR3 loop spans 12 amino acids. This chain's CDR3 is CSVEILNYGYTF. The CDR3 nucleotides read TGCAGCGTTGAGATCCTTAACTATGGCTACACCTTC. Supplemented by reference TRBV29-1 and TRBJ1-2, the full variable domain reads SAVISQKPSRDICQRGTSLTIQCQVDSQVTMMFWYRQQPGQSLTLIATANQGSEATYESGFVIDKFPISRPNLTFSTLTVSNMSPEDSSIYLCSVEILNYGYTFGSGTRLTVV.

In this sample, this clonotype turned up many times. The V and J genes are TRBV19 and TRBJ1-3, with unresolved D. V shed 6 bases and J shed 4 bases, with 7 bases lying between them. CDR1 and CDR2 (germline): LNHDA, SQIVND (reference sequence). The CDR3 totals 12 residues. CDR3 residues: CASSLRGNTIYF. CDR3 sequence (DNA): TGTGCCAGTAGCCTCAGGGGAAACACCATATATTTT. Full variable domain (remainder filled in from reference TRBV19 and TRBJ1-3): DGGITQSPKYLFRKEGQNVTLSCEQNLNHDAMYWYRQDPGQGLRLIYYSQIVNDFQKGDIAEGYSVSREKKESFPLTVTSAQKNPTAFYLCASSLRGNTIYFGEGSWLTVV.

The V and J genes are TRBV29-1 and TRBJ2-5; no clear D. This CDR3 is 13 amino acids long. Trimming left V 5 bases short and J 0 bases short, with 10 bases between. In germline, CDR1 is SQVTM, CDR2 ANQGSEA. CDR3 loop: CSVIAGYQETQYF. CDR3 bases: TGCAGCGTTATAGCAGGCTACCAAGAGACCCAGTACTTC.

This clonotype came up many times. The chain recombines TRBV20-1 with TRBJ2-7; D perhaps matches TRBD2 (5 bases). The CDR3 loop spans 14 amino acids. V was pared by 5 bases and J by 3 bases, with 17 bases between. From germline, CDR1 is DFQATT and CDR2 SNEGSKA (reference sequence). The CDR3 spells CSAPMGGFNYEQYF. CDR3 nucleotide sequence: TGCAGTGCTCCGATGGGCGGGTTTAACTACGAGCAGTACTTC.

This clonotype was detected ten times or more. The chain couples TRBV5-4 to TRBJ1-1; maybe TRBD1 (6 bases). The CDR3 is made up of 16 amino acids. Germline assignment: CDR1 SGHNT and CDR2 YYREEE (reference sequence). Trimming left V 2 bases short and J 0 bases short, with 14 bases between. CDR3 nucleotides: TGTGCCAGCAGCTTTACAGGGAGGGGTGTGAACACTGAAGCTTTCTTT. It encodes CASSFTGRGVNTEAFF.

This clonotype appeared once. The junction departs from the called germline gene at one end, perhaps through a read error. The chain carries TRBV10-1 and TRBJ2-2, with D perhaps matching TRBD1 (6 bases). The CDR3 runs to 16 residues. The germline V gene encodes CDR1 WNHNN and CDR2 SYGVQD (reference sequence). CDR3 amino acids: CASRSRGPGWHRGAVF. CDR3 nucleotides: TGCGCCAGCAGAAGCAGGGGCCCGGGGTGGCATCGGGGAGCTGTTTTT.

The CDR3 nucleotides read TGTGCCAGCAGGCACAGGGGCGAGCAGTACTTC. It specifies CASRHRGEQYF. V gene TRBV12-3 or TRBV12-4 combines with J gene TRBJ2-7; 7 bases fit TRBD1. The V and J ends lost 6 bases and 6 bases, in that order; junction bases with no gene match: 2. The CDR3 is 11 residues long.

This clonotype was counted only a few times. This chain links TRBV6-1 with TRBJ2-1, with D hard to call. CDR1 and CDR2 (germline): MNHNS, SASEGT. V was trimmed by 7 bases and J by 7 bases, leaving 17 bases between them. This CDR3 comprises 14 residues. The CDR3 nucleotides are TGTGCCAGCACTATCCTCGGCCTGACAAATGAGCAGTTCTTC. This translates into CASTILGLTNEQFF.

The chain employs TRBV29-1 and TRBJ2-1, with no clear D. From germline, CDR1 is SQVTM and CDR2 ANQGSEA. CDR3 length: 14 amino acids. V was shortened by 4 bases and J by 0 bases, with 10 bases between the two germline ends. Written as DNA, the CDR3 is TGCAGCGTTGTGGGCAGAAGCTCCTACAATGAGCAGTTCTTC. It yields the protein CSVVGRSSYNEQFF.

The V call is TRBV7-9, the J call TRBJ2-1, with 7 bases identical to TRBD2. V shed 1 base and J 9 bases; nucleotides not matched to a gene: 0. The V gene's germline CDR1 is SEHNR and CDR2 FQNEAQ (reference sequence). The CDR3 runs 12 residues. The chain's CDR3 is CASSLGGGEQFF. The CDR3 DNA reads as TGTGCCAGCAGCTTAGGCGGGGGTGAGCAGTTCTTC.

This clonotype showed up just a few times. The CDR3 reads CASRGTGTTNEKLFF. Here the CDR3 DNA reads TGTGCCAGCAGGGGGACAGGGACAACTAATGAAAAACTGTTTTTT. The genes are TRBV5-5 and TRBJ1-4, with TRBD1 matching over 9 bases. There are 15 residues in the CDR3. J gave up 0 bases and V 5 bases, and 2 bases lay outside the gene matches. Germline CDR1 reads SGHKS; CDR2 reads YYEKEE (reference sequence).

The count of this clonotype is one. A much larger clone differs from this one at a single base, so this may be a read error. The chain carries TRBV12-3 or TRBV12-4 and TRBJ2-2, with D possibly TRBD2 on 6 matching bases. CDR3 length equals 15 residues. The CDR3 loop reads CASTWGTPNTGEPFF. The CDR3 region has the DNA TGTGCCAGCACCTGGGGGACTCCGAACACCGGGGAGCCGTTTTTT.

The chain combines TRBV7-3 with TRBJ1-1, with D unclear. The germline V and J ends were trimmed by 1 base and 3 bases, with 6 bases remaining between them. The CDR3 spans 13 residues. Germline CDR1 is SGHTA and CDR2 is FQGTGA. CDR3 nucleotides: TGTGCCAGCAGCTTAAATGTAGACACTGAAGCTTTCTTT. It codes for CASSLNVDTEAFF.

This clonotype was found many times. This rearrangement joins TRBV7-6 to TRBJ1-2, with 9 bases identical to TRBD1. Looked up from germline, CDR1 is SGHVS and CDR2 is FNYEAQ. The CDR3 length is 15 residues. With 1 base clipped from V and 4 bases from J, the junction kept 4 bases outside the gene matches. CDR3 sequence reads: CASSLVRQGGYGYTF. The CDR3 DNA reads TGTGCCAGCAGCTTAGTAAGACAGGGGGGCTATGGCTACACCTTC.

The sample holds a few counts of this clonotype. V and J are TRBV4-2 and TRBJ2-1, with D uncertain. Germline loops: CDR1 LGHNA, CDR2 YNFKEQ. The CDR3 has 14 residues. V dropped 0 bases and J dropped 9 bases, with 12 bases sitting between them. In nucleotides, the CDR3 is TGTGCCAGCAGCCAAGAAACTCGGATCACTGAGCAGTTCTTC. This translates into CASSQETRITEQFF.

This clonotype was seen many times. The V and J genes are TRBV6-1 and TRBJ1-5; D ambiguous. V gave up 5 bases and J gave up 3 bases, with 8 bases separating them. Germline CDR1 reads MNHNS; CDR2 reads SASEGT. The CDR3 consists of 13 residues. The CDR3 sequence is CASSPANNQPQHF. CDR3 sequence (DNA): TGTGCCAGCAGTCCTGCCAACAATCAGCCCCAGCATTTT.

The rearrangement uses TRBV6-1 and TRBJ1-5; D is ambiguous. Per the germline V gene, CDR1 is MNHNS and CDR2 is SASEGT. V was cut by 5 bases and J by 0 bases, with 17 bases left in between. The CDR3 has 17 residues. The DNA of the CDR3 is TGTGCCAGCAGTCCGGCGGCGGGGATCTATAGCAATCAGCCCCAGCATTTT. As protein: CASSPAAGIYSNQPQHF.

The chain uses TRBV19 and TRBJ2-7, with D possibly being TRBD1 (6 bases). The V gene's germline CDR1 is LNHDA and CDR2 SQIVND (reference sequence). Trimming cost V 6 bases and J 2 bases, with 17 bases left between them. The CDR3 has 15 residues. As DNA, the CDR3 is TGTGCCAGTAGCCCCCATGGGGCAGGGGCCTACGAGCAGTACTTC. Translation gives CASSPHGAGAYEQYF.

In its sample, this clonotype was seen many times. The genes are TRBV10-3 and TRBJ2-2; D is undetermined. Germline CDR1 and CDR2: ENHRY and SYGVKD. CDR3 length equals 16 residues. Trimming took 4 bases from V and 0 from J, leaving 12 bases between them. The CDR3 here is CAISVRLNANTGELFF. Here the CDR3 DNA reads TGTGCCATCAGTGTTCGGCTTAACGCGAACACCGGGGAGCTGTTTTTT.